This T cell receptor beta chain was captured in a study of vaccination and CD4 T cells after COVID-19. For the study at large: Overlapping peptides covering the spike proteins of SARS-CoV-2, HCoV-NL63, HCoV-OC43 and HCoV-229E were added to stimulate cells.

This clonotype was seen once. Its cognate antigen is unknown. Sequenced with the Oncomine TCR Beta short-read assay was DNA taken from cultured CD4+ T cells. MiXCR, run by TCRdb on the PCR reads, gives a single entry per CDR3 protein. The sample consists of more than 9,000 distinct CDR3 sequences, 64% of them appearing once. Treatment meaning: approximately nine-day PBMC culture with coronavirus spike peptide pools or control peptides (ViraFEST assay). PCR positivity was dated March to December 2020, before US Alpha, Beta and Delta variants. This receptor was identified in a human donor who had recovered from COVID-19. Sequenced sample: CD4+ T cells from blood, cultured in vitro.

CDR3 coding DNA: TGTGCCAGCAGCGCCCAGGGTTTGGTTCACGAGCAGTACTTC. Amino acid sequence: CASSAQGLVHEQYF. The V gene is TRBV9, the J gene TRBJ2-7, with TRBD1 as a possible D gene (5 bases). V was clipped by 3 bases and J by 5 bases, with 15 bases between them. The CDR3 has 14 residues. In germline, CDR1 is SGDLS, CDR2 YYNGEE.